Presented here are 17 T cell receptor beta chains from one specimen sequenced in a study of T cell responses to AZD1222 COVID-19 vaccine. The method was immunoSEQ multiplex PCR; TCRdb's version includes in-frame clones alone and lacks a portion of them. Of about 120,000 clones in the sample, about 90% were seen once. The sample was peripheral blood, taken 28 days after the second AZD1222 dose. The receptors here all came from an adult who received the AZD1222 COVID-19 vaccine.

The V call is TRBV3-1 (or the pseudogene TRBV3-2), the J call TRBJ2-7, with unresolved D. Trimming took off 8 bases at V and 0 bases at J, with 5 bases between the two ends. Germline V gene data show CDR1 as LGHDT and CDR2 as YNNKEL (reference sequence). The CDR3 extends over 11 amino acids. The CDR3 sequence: CASSLSYEQYF. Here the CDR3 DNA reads TGTGCCAGCTCCCTCTCCTACGAGCAGTACTTC.

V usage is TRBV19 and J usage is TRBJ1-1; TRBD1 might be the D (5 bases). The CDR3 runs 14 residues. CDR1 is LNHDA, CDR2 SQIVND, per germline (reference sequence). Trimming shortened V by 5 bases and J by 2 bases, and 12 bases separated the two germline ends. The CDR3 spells CASSPSGTNTEAFF. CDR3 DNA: TGTGCCAGTAGTCCGTCCGGGACTAACACTGAAGCTTTCTTT.

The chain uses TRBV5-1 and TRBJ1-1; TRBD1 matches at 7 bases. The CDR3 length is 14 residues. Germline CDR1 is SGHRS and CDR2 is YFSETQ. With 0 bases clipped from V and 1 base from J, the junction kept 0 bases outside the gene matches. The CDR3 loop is CASSLGDRNTEAFF. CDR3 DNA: TGCGCCAGCAGCTTGGGGGACAGGAACACTGAAGCTTTCTTT.

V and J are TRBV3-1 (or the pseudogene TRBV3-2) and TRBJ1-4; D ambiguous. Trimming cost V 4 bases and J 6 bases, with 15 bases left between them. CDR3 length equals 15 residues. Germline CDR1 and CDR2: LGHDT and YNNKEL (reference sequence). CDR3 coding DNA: TGTGCCAGCAGCCCTCTAAGGACGGTGCATGAAAAACTGTTTTTT. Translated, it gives CASSPLRTVHEKLFF.

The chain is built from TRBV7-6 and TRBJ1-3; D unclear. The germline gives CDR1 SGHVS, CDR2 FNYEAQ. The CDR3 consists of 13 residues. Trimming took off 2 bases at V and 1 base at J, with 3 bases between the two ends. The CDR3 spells CASSLTSGNTIYF. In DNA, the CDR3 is TGTGCCAGCAGCTTAACGTCTGGAAACACCATATATTTT.

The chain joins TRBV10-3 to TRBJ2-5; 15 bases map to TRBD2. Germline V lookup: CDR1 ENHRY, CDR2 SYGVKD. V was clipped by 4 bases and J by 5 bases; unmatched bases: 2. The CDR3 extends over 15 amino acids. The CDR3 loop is CAISAGTSGRETQYF. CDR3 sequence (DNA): TGTGCCATCAGTGCTGGGACTAGCGGGAGGGAGACCCAGTACTTC.

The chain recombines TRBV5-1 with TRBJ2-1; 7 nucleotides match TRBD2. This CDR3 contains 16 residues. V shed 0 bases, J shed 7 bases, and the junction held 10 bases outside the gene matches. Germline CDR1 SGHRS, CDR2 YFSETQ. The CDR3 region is CASSLAVGRQGNEQFF. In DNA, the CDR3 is TGCGCCAGCAGCTTGGCGGTCGGGAGGCAGGGAAATGAGCAGTTCTTC.

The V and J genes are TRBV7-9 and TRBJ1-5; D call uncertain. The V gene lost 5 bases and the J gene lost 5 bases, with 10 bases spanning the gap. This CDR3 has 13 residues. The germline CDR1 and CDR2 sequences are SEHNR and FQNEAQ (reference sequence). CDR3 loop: CASSARWDQPQHF. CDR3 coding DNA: TGTGCCAGCAGCGCCCGTTGGGATCAGCCCCAGCATTTT.

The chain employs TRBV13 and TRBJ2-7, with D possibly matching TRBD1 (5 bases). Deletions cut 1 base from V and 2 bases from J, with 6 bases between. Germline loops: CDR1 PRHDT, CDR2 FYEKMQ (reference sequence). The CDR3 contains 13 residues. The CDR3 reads CASSLADTYEQYF. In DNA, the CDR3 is TGTGCCAGCAGCTTAGCGGACACCTACGAGCAGTACTTC.

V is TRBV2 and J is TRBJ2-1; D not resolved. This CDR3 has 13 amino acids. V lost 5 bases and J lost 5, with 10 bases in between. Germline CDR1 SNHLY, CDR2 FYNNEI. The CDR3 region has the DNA TGTGCCAGCAGTCCAAGGTGGGACAATGAGCAGTTCTTC. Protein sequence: CASSPRWDNEQFF.

CDR3 DNA sequence: TGTGCCAGTAGTATGGAAGGGGCGTCCGGAAACACCATATATTTT. Its translation: CASSMEGASGNTIYF. This chain uses TRBV19 with TRBJ1-3, with D tentatively TRBD1 (5 bases). CDR1 is LNHDA, CDR2 SQIVND, per germline (reference sequence). V was clipped by 3 bases and J by 4 bases, with 13 bases between them. The CDR3 runs 15 residues. The full variable domain, completed using reference TRBV19 and TRBJ1-3, is DGGITQSPKYLFRKEGQNVTLSCEQNLNHDAMYWYRQDPGQGLRLIYYSQIVNDFQKGDIAEGYSVSREKKESFPLTVTSAQKNPTAFYLCASSMEGASGNTIYFGEGSWLTVV.

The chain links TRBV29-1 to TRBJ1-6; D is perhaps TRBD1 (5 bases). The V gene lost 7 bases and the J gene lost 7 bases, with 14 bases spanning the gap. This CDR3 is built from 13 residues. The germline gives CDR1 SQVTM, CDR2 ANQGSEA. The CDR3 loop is CSAGQGRNSPLHF. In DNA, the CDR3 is TGCAGCGCAGGGCAGGGCCGGAATTCACCCCTCCACTTT.

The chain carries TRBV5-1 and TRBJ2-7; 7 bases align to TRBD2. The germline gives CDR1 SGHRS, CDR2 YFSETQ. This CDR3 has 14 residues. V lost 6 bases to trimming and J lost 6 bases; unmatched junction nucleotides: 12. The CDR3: CASNFLGGGSEQYF. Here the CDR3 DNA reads TGCGCCAGCAATTTTCTCGGGGGAGGGTCCGAGCAGTACTTC.

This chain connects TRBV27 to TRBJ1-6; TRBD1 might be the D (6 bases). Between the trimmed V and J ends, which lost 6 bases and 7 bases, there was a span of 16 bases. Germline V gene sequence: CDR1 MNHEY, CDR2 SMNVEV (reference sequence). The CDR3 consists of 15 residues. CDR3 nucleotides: TGTGCCAGCAGATCCCGGACAGCGGTGAATTCACCCCTCCACTTT. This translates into CASRSRTAVNSPLHF.

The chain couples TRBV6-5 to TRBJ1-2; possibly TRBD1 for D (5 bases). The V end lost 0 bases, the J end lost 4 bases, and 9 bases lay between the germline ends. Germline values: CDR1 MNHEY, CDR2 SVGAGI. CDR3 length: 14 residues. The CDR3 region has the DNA TGTGCCAGCAGTTACTCTGGGGCCTCCTATGGCTACACCTTC. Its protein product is CASSYSGASYGYTF.

The CDR3 sequence is CASSLGATPNYGYTF. The DNA of the CDR3 is TGTGCCAGCAGTTTAGGGGCCACCCCTAACTATGGCTACACCTTC. The rearrangement links TRBV28 to TRBJ1-2; maybe TRBD1 (5 bases). The germline V gene has CDR1 MDHEN and CDR2 SYDVKM. This CDR3 is built from 15 residues. The V end was cut by 2 bases, the J end by 0 bases, with 10 bases between.

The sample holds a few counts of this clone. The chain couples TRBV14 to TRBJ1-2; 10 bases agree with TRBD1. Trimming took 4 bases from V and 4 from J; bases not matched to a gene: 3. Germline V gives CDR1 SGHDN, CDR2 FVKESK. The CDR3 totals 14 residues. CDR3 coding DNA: TGTGCCAGCAGCCCCTGGACAGGGGGCTATGGCTACACCTTC. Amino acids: CASSPWTGGYGYTF.